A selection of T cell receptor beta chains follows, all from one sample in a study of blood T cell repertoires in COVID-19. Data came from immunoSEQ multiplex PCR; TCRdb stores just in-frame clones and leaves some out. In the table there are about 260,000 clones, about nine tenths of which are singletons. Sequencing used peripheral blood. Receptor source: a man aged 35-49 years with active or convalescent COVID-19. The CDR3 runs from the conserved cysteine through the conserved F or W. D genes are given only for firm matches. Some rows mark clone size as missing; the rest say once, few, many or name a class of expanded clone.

cdr3_nt: TGTGCCAGCAGTTACCGGGGGGACGGATCCGAGCAGTACTTC
cdr3_aa: CASSYRGDGSEQYF
clone_size: NA
d_call: TRBD2
v_call: TRBV6-5
j_call: TRBJ2-7

cdr3_nt: TGTGCCTGGATACCCCGGGACTCTGGAAACACCATATATTTT
cdr3_aa: CAWIPRDSGNTIYF
clone_size: NA
d_call: NA
v_call: TRBV30
j_call: TRBJ1-3

cdr3_nt: TGTGCCAGCAACAAGAACACCCCGACAGGGGGTAACTATGGCTACACCTTC
cdr3_aa: CASNKNTPTGGNYGYTF
clone_size: NA
d_call: TRBD1
v_call: TRBV7-3
j_call: TRBJ1-2

cdr3_nt: TGTGCCAGCAGACCCTCCAGTTTCTACGAGCAGTACTTC
cdr3_aa: CASRPSSFYEQYF
clone_size: NA
d_call: NA
v_call: TRBV6-5
j_call: TRBJ2-7

cdr3_nt: TGTGCCAGCAGCTTAGTTCAGGGCTCCTACAATGAGCAGTTCTTC
cdr3_aa: CASSLVQGSYNEQFF
clone_size: NA
d_call: NA
v_call: TRBV11-2
j_call: TRBJ2-1

cdr3_nt: TGTGCCAGCAGTTTATATATGGGAGACTACGAGCAGTACTTC
cdr3_aa: CASSLYMGDYEQYF
clone_size: NA
d_call: NA
v_call: TRBV27
j_call: TRBJ2-7

cdr3_nt: TGTGCCAGCAGCGTAGGTTATCAGGGCTATGGCTACACCTTC
cdr3_aa: CASSVGYQGYGYTF
clone_size: NA
d_call: NA
v_call: TRBV9
j_call: TRBJ1-2

cdr3_nt: TGTGCCAGCACCAGGACAGGGGACACTGAAGCTTTCTTT
cdr3_aa: CASTRTGDTEAFF
clone_size: NA
d_call: TRBD1
v_call: TRBV7-9
j_call: TRBJ1-1

cdr3_nt: TGTGCCAGCAGTTCAACCGTGAATAACAGGAACACTGAAGCTTTCTTT
cdr3_aa: CASSSTVNNRNTEAFF
clone_size: NA
d_call: NA
v_call: TRBV6-5
j_call: TRBJ1-1

cdr3_nt: TGTGCCAGCAGTGGAGACAGGGGGTACTATGGCTACACCTTC
cdr3_aa: CASSGDRGYYGYTF
clone_size: NA
d_call: TRBD1
v_call: TRBV25-1
j_call: TRBJ1-2

cdr3_nt: TGTGCCAGCAGCTTAAGGACATCCCCCGACAATGAGCAGTTCTTC
cdr3_aa: CASSLRTSPDNEQFF
clone_size: few
d_call: NA
v_call: TRBV11-3
j_call: TRBJ2-1

cdr3_nt: TGCGCCACCAATAGAGTGGCTAGCGTCGAACACCGGGGAGCTGTTTTT
cdr3_aa: CATNRVASVEHRGAVF
clone_size: once
d_call: NA
v_call: TRBV5-1
j_call: TRBJ2-2

cdr3_nt: TGCGCCAGCAGCCAAGATGGCACGACTTTCAAGGAAGCTTTCTTT
cdr3_aa: CASSQDGTTFKEAFF
clone_size: NA
d_call: NA
v_call: TRBV4-1
j_call: TRBJ1-1

cdr3_nt: TGTGCCAGCAGTGAACGAAGGACAGGGCTCCCCTACGAGCAGTACTTC
cdr3_aa: CASSERRTGLPYEQYF
clone_size: NA
d_call: TRBD1
v_call: TRBV6-1
j_call: TRBJ2-7

cdr3_nt: TGTGCCAGCAGCTTACAGGGCCTCAACACTGAAGCTTTCTTT
cdr3_aa: CASSLQGLNTEAFF
clone_size: NA
d_call: NA
v_call: TRBV7-3
j_call: TRBJ1-1

cdr3_nt: TGTGCCAGCAGCGTAGAGGGCGGGGGGGCCGGTGGCACAGATACGCAGTATTTT
cdr3_aa: CASSVEGGGAGGTDTQYF
clone_size: NA
d_call: TRBD2
v_call: TRBV9
j_call: TRBJ2-3

cdr3_nt: TGTGCCTGGAGTGTAGCCCCCCCGGCGGCATCCTACAATGAGCAGTTCTTC
cdr3_aa: CAWSVAPPAASYNEQFF
clone_size: once
d_call: NA
v_call: TRBV30
j_call: TRBJ2-1

cdr3_nt: TGTGCCAGCGGGGGCTCGGGACGGACTAACTATGGCTACACCTTC
cdr3_aa: CASGGSGRTNYGYTF
clone_size: NA
d_call: NA
v_call: TRBV6-5
j_call: TRBJ1-2

cdr3_nt: TGTGCCAGCGTTGGGGACAGGGATCGTACGCAGTATTTT
cdr3_aa: CASVGDRDRTQYF
clone_size: NA
d_call: TRBD1
v_call: TRBV19
j_call: TRBJ2-3

cdr3_nt: TGTGCCAGCAAAGAACAGGGGGCGCGGGAGCAGTACTTC
cdr3_aa: CASKEQGAREQYF
clone_size: NA
d_call: TRBD1
v_call: TRBV6-5
j_call: TRBJ2-7

cdr3_nt: TGTGCCTTCACCGGGATTAGACCTGGCTACACCTTC
cdr3_aa: CAFTGIRPGYTF
clone_size: NA
d_call: NA
v_call: TRBV30
j_call: TRBJ1-2

cdr3_nt: TGCGCCAGCAGCCAAGACGGTGTCTACACCTTC
cdr3_aa: CASSQDGVYTF
clone_size: once
d_call: NA
v_call: TRBV4-1
j_call: TRBJ1-2

cdr3_nt: TGTGCCAGCAGCTTGAACGGGGGAAGCTCCTACGAGCAGTACTTC
cdr3_aa: CASSLNGGSSYEQYF
clone_size: NA
d_call: NA
v_call: TRBV7-3
j_call: TRBJ2-7

cdr3_nt: TGTGCCAGCAGCTCCTTAGACAGGCCCTGGGGCTACACCTTC
cdr3_aa: CASSSLDRPWGYTF
clone_size: once
d_call: NA
v_call: TRBV7-9
j_call: TRBJ1-2

cdr3_nt: TGTGCCAGCAGTTTAACTCCGGGGATCACAGATACGCAGTATTTT
cdr3_aa: CASSLTPGITDTQYF
clone_size: NA
d_call: NA
v_call: TRBV28
j_call: TRBJ2-3

cdr3_nt: TGTGCCAGCGCTATAACGGGGGGCAATCAGCCCCAGCATTTT
cdr3_aa: CASAITGGNQPQHF
clone_size: once
d_call: NA
v_call: TRBV28
j_call: TRBJ1-5

cdr3_nt: TGTGCCAGCAGTTTAGACAGAGAGAATAAAGAGACCCAGTACTTC
cdr3_aa: CASSLDRENKETQYF
clone_size: NA
d_call: NA
v_call: TRBV28
j_call: TRBJ2-5

cdr3_nt: TGTGCCAGCTCTTTGGCCACGGGGACTGTCTATGGCTACACCTTC
cdr3_aa: CASSLATGTVYGYTF
clone_size: NA
d_call: NA
v_call: TRBV27
j_call: TRBJ1-2

cdr3_nt: TGTGCCAGCAGTCCCAGCGGGAGGGCCTACGAGCAGTACTTC
cdr3_aa: CASSPSGRAYEQYF
clone_size: NA
d_call: TRBD2
v_call: TRBV2
j_call: TRBJ2-7

cdr3_nt: TGTGCCACCAGCCCCGAGATCCTAATTTCCTACGAGCAGTACTTC
cdr3_aa: CATSPEILISYEQYF
clone_size: few
d_call: NA
v_call: TRBV15
j_call: TRBJ2-7

cdr3_nt: TGTGCCAGCACCAGAGGACAGGGGATCACTGAAGCTTTCTTT
cdr3_aa: CASTRGQGITEAFF
clone_size: NA
d_call: TRBD1
v_call: TRBV2
j_call: TRBJ1-1